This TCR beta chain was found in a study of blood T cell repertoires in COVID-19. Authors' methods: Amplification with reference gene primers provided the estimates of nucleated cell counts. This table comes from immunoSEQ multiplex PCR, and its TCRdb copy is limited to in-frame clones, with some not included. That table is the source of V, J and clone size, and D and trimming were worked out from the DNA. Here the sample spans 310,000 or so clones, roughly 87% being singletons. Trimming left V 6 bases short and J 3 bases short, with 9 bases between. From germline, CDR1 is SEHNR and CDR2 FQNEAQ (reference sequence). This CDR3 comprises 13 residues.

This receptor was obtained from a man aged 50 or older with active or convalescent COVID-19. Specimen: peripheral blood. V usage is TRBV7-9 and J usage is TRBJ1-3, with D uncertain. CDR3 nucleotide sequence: TGTGCCAGCAGGAAGACAAATGGAAACACCATATATTTT. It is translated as CASRKTNGNTIYF.